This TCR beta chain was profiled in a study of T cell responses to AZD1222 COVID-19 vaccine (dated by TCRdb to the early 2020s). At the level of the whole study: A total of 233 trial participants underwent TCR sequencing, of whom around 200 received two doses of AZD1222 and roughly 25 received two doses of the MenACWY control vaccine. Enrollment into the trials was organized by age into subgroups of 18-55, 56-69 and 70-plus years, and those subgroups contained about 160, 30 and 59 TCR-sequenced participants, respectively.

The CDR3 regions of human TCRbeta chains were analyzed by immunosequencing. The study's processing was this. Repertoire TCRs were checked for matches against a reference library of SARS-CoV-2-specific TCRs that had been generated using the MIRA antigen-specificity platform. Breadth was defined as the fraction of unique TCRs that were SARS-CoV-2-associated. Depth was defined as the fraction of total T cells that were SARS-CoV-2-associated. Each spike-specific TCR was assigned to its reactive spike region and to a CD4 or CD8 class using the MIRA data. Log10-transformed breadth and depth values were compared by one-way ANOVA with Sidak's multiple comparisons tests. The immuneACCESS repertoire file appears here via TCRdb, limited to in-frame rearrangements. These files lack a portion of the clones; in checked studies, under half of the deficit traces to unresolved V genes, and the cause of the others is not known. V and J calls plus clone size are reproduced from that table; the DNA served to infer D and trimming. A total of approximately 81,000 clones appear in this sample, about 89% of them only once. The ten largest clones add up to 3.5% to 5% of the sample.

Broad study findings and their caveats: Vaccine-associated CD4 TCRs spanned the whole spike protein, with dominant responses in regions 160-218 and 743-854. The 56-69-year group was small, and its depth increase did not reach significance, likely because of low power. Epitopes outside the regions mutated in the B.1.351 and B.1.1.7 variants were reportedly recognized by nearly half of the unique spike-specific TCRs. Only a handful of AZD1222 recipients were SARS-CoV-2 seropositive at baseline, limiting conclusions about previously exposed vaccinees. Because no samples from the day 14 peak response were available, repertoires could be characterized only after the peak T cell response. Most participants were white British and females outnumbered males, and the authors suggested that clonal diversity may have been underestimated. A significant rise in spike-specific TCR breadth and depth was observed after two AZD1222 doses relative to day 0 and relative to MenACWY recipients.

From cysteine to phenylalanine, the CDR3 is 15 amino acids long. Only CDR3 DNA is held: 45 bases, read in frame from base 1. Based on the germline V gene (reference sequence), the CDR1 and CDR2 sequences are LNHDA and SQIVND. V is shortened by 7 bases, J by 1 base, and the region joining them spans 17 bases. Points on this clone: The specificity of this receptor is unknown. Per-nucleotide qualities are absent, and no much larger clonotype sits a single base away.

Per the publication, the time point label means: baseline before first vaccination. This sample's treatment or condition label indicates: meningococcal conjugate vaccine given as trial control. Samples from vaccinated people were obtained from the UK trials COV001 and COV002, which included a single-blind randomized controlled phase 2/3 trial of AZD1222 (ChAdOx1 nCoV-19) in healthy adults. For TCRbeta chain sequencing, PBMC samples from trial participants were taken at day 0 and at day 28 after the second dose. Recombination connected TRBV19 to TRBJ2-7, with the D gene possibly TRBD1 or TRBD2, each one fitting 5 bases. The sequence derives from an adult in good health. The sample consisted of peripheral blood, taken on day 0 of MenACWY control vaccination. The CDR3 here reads CASNPGTVGSYEQYF. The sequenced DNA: TGTGCCAGTAACCCCGGGACGGTCGGTTCCTACGAGCAGTACTTC.